The 13 T cell receptor beta chains below all came from one sample that was sequenced in a study of blood T cell repertoires in COVID-19. Only in-frame clones appear in the TCRdb table, and some are missing; sequencing was by immunoSEQ multiplex PCR. This repertoire shows about 170,000 clones, around four fifths found once; its top ten account for about 19%. The material sequenced was peripheral blood. These receptors all come from a woman aged 70-85 years who had recovered from COVID-19.

This sequence joins TRBV19 and TRBJ1-2; D unresolved. The CDR3 has 14 residues. Germline assignment: CDR1 LNHDA and CDR2 SQIVND (reference sequence). V lost 3 bases to trimming and J lost 4 bases, with 12 bases between them. CDR3 region: CASSMDGEGYGYTF. For the CDR3, the DNA is TGTGCCAGTAGTATGGATGGGGAGGGCTATGGCTACACCTTC.

The table lists this clone with a count of one. The rearrangement uses TRBV10-3 and TRBJ1-4; D call uncertain. V was clipped by 2 bases and J by 7 bases, with 8 bases between them. This CDR3 is built from 13 residues. Looked up from germline, CDR1 is ENHRY and CDR2 is SYGVKD. The CDR3 spells CAISEGSGEKLFF. The CDR3 region has the DNA TGTGCCATCAGTGAGGGAAGCGGTGAAAAACTGTTTTTT.

The chain recombines TRBV28 with TRBJ2-5, with a possible D match to TRBD1 (7 bases). From germline, CDR1 is MDHEN and CDR2 SYDVKM. Trimming pared 1 base from V and 5 bases from J, leaving 14 bases between. This CDR3 has 15 residues. This CDR3 is CASSLSQGGSETQYF. CDR3 sequence (DNA): TGTGCCAGCAGTTTATCCCAGGGGGGCTCTGAGACCCAGTACTTC.

The chain recombines TRBV6-1 with TRBJ1-5; D might be TRBD1 (6 bases). Germline-derived CDR1 and CDR2 are MNHNS and SASEGT. The CDR3 is 16 amino acids. Trimming removed 2 bases from V and 3 bases from J, with 14 bases in between. The CDR3 region is CASSEWGSGVNQPQHF. CDR3 nucleotides: TGTGCCAGCAGTGAATGGGGTTCAGGGGTCAATCAGCCCCAGCATTTT.

The rearrangement uses TRBV18 and TRBJ1-3, with D maybe TRBD1 (5 bases). Germline values: CDR1 KGHSH, CDR2 LQKENI. The V and J ends lost 2 bases and 0 bases respectively, with 14 bases between them. The CDR3 covers 17 residues. CDR3 protein: CASSPGSGGASGNTIYF. In DNA, the CDR3 is TGTGCCAGCTCACCAGGGTCCGGTGGGGCCTCTGGAAACACCATATATTTT. Combining the CDR3 with reference TRBV18 and TRBJ1-3 gives the whole variable domain NAGVMQNPRHLVRRRGQEARLRCSPMKGHSHVYWYRQLPEEGLKFMVYLQKENIIDESGMPKERFSAEFPKEGPSILRIQQVVRGDSAAYFCASSPGSGGASGNTIYFGEGSWLTVV.

The chain couples TRBV29-1 to TRBJ2-3; TRBD2 aligns across 7 bases. CDR1 is SQVTM, CDR2 ANQGSEA, per germline. The length of the CDR3 is 12 residues. V gave up 7 bases and J gave up 0 bases; unmatched junction bases: 1. CDR3 nucleotide sequence: TGCAGCGGGCGGGGGAGCACAGATACGCAGTATTTT. It is translated as CSGRGSTDTQYF.

This chain uses TRBV7-8 with TRBJ2-7, with D perhaps TRBD2 (5 bases). The CDR3 is 13 residues long. Germline CDR1 and CDR2: SGHVS and FQNEAQ. With 0 bases removed from V and 2 bases from J, the gap between germline ends came to 5 bases. For the CDR3, the DNA is TGTGCCAGCAGCTTAGCGGAGGCCTACGAGCAGTACTTC. Translation: CASSLAEAYEQYF.

The chain recombines TRBV19 with TRBJ2-5; 8 nucleotides agree with TRBD2. The CDR3 consists of 14 residues. The J segment lost 5 bases and the V segment lost 8 bases, leaving 10 bases of the junction unmatched. CDR1 and CDR2 (germline): LNHDA, SQIVND (reference sequence). CDR3 in amino acids: CASSSGRGEETQYF. Here the CDR3 DNA reads TGTGCCAGTTCGTCGGGGCGGGGGGAGGAGACCCAGTACTTC.

The chain carries TRBV7-6 and TRBJ2-1; 7 bases agree with TRBD2. This CDR3 is 15 amino acids long. Germline lookup yields CDR1 SGHVS and CDR2 FNYEAQ. J gave up 4 bases and V 5 bases, and 8 bases lay outside the gene matches. In DNA, the CDR3 is TGTGCCAGCAGCCCCGGGACTACCCATTACAATGAGCAGTTCTTC. It translates to CASSPGTTHYNEQFF.

This clone was observed a handful of times. This CDR3 is CASLRGSTDTQYF. The CDR3 nucleotides read TGTGCCAGCCTGAGGGGGAGCACAGATACGCAGTATTTT. The chain uses TRBV12-3 or TRBV12-4 and TRBJ2-3, with D possibly TRBD1 on 6 matching bases. The CDR3 loop spans 13 amino acids. The V end was cut by 8 bases, the J end by 0 bases, with 9 bases between.

The V and J genes are TRBV2 and TRBJ2-2; TRBD1 agrees at 7 bases. The CDR3 extends over 13 amino acids. J was trimmed by 6 bases and V by 7 bases; bases with no gene match: 5. CDR1 is SNHLY and CDR2 is FYNNEI in the germline V gene. CDR3 amino acids: CASKRQGPGELFF. CDR3 nucleotides: TGTGCCAGCAAACGACAGGGCCCCGGGGAGCTGTTTTTT. Full variable domain (missing parts from reference TRBV2 and TRBJ2-2): EPEVTQTPSHQVTQMGQEVILRCVPISNHLYFYWYRQILGQKVEFLVSFYNNEISEKSEIFDDQFSVERPDGSNFTLKIRSTKLEDSAMYFCASKRQGPGELFFGEGSRLTVL.

The J gene is TRBJ2-7, the V gene TRBV5-1; D perhaps matches TRBD2 (5 bases). The length of the CDR3 is 15 residues. Germline values: CDR1 SGHRS, CDR2 YFSETQ. Deletions cut 0 bases from V and 0 bases from J, with 10 bases between. The CDR3 protein is CASSLEPGSSYEQYF. The CDR3 DNA reads as TGCGCCAGCAGCTTGGAGCCGGGGAGCTCCTACGAGCAGTACTTC.

The chain has TRBV30 and TRBJ2-7, with TRBD1 matching over 9 bases. This CDR3 region has 14 residues. Germline V gene sequence: CDR1 GTSNPN, CDR2 SVGIG (reference sequence). The V and J ends lost 3 bases and 3 bases, in that order; junction bases with no gene match: 6. CDR3 in DNA: TGTGCCTGGAGGGATACGACAGGGGGCTACGAGCAGTACTTC. As protein: CAWRDTTGGYEQYF.